This TCR beta chain came from a study of T cell responses to AZD1222 COVID-19 vaccine. Across the study: Second-dose recipients at about 4 or about 12 weeks were treated as one pooled group.

This table comes from immunoSEQ multiplex PCR, and its TCRdb copy is limited to in-frame clones, with some not included. In the table there are about 92,000 clones, 86% of which are singletons. General observations from the study: The span of vaccine-associated CD4 TCRs extended across spike, with dominance at 160-218 and 743-854.

The CDR3 is made up of 14 amino acids. V shed 2 bases and J shed 1 base, with 9 bases lying between them. The germline gives CDR1 GTSNPN, CDR2 SVGIG (reference sequence). In regard to this clone: What it binds is unknown.

The clonotype comes from an adult in good health. The sample consisted of peripheral blood, taken on day 0 of AZD1222 vaccination. The J gene is TRBJ2-4, the V gene TRBV30; TRBD1 is a possible D gene (7 bases). Here the CDR3 DNA reads TGTGCCTGGAGTTCAGGGGGGGCCAAAAACATTCAGTACTTC. Its translation: CAWSSGGAKNIQYF.